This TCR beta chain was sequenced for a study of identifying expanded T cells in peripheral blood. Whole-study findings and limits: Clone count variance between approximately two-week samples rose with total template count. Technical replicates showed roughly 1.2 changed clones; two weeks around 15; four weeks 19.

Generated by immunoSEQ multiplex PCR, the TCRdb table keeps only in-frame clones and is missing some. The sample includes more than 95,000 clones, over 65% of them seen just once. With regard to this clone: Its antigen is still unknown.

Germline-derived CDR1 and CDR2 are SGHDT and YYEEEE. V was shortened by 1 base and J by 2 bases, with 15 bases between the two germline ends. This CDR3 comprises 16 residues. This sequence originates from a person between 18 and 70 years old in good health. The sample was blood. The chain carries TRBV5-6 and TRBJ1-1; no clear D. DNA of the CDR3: TGTGCCAGCAGCTTGCTTCCGTCCGGAGGAAACACTGAAGCTTTCTTT. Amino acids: CASSLLPSGGNTEAFF.